One and the same sample provided the 9 T cell receptor beta chains below, sequenced in a study of PD-L1 blockade in urothelial cancer. The time point was: peripheral blood 6 weeks after treatment start. Profiled with immunoSEQ multiplex PCR; TCRdb holds only in-frame clones, not every one. The repertoire includes about 40,000 clones, approximately 81% of them detected once, and roughly 2.5% sits in the top ten. The material was PBMCs, obtained around atezolizumab (anti-PD-L1) treatment. The receptors derive from a man between 65 and 85 years old with urothelial cancer.

V usage is TRBV30 and J usage is TRBJ2-1; D might be TRBD2 (7 bases). Trimming took off 0 bases at V and 10 bases at J, with 16 bases between the two ends. CDR3 size: 14 residues. Germline V gene sequence: CDR1 GTSNPN, CDR2 SVGIG (reference sequence). The CDR3 protein is CAWSVVARGGEQFF. The DNA for the CDR3 is TGTGCCTGGAGTGTGGTAGCGAGGGGGGGCGAGCAGTTCTTC.

This chain uses TRBV5-1 with TRBJ2-1; 12 nucleotides line up with TRBD2. The length of the CDR3 is 15 residues. Trimming took 4 bases from V and 7 from J; bases not matched to a gene: 6. Looked up from germline, CDR1 is SGHRS and CDR2 is YFSETQ. CDR3 region: CASSRTSGIGNEQFF. CDR3 bases: TGCGCCAGCAGCCGGACTAGCGGGATAGGTAATGAGCAGTTCTTC.

The V call is TRBV4-1, the J call TRBJ1-2; weak D call: TRBD1 (6 bases). The CDR3 has 17 amino acids. Germline V gene sequence: CDR1 MGHRA, CDR2 YSYEKL. The germline V and J ends were trimmed by 1 base and 0 bases, with 15 bases remaining between them. The CDR3, as DNA: TGCGCCAGCAGCCAAGTGATCCGGACAGTAGCTAACTATGGCTACACCTTC. Translation gives CASSQVIRTVANYGYTF.

V is TRBV25-1 and J is TRBJ2-5, with D hard to call. The CDR3 sequence is 13 residues long. Germline lookup yields CDR1 MGHDK and CDR2 SYGVNS. Trimming removed 6 bases from V and 1 base from J, with 9 bases in between. The CDR3 reads CASSVDFQETQYF. CDR3 bases: TGTGCCAGCAGCGTAGACTTCCAAGAGACCCAGTACTTC.

This clone was picked up a small number of times. The chain couples TRBV27 to TRBJ2-7; tentative D call: TRBD2 (5 bases). V was trimmed by 4 bases and J by 4 bases, leaving 14 bases between them. There are 14 residues in the CDR3. CDR1 MNHEY and CDR2 SMNVEV come from the germline V gene (reference sequence). This chain's CDR3 is CASSSDNGGYEQYF. The CDR3 nucleotides read TGTGCCAGCAGTTCAGACAACGGCGGGTACGAGCAGTACTTC.

The CDR3 loop reads CASSLGLAGELGHEQYF. The CDR3 bases are TGCGCCAGCAGCTTGGGACTAGCGGGAGAATTGGGCCACGAGCAGTACTTC. The rearrangement joins TRBV5-1 to TRBJ2-7, with TRBD2 identical over 12 bases. Germline-derived CDR1 and CDR2 are SGHRS and YFSETQ. The CDR3 consists of 17 residues. Losses at the gene ends were 0 bases for V and 5 bases for J; bases not matched to a gene: 9.

CDR3 in DNA: TGTGCCAGCTCAACCACGACTAGCGGGATTACCTACGAGCAGTACTTC. Translating it yields CASSTTTSGITYEQYF. This chain connects TRBV18 to TRBJ2-7; 11 nucleotides match TRBD2. The V gene end was trimmed by 5 bases and the J gene end by 2 bases; junction bases not matched to a gene: 8. CDR3 length: 16 amino acids. CDR1 is KGHSH and CDR2 is LQKENI in the germline V gene.

The chain employs TRBV18 and TRBJ1-2, with unresolved D. V gave up 3 bases and J gave up 4 bases, with 21 bases separating them. CDR1 KGHSH and CDR2 LQKENI come from the germline V gene. The CDR3 totals 17 residues. CDR3 nucleotides: TGTGCCAGCTCACCCACCCCCGGAGGAGGAGAACTCTATGGCTACACCTTC. It is translated as CASSPTPGGGELYGYTF.

This clone was picked up a small number of times. This sequence joins TRBV5-1 and TRBJ2-5; weak D call: TRBD1 (6 bases). This CDR3 is built from 14 residues. Germline V CDR1 and CDR2: SGHRS, YFSETQ. Trimming shortened V by 4 bases and J by 4 bases, and 14 bases separated the two germline ends. The CDR3 nucleotides are TGCGCCAGCAGCGTACAGGGCACGGGAGAGACCCAGTACTTC. It is translated as CASSVQGTGETQYF.